A selection of T cell receptor beta chains follows, all from one sample in a study of blood T cell repertoires in COVID-19. Sequencing was performed with immunoSEQ multiplex PCR; in TCRdb, only in-frame clones are kept and a portion is missing. The sample has about 500,000 clones, less than 90% seen once; the top ten hold under 8.5%. The sequenced sample was peripheral blood. Receptors were obtained from a woman between 45 and 60 years old with COVID-19, enrolled during active disease. CDR3s include the opening cysteine and the closing phenylalanine or tryptophan. Fields, in order: D gene, J gene, V gene, clone size, CDR3 protein, CDR3 DNA. A D gene is named only where the DNA matches it firmly. The size entry is marked missing in some rows and otherwise reads once, few, many or a size class.

d_gene: .; j_gene: TRBJ1-4; v_gene: TRBV11-2; abundance: .; CDR3aa: CASSLVGGAAIEKLFF; CDR3nt: TGTGCCAGCAGCTTAGTGGGGGGGGCGGCAATTGAAAAACTGTTTTTT
d_gene: TRBD1; j_gene: TRBJ1-1; v_gene: TRBV5-1; abundance: .; CDR3aa: CASLSGTGLPEAFF; CDR3nt: TGCGCCAGCTTATCCGGGACAGGGCTCCCTGAAGCTTTCTTT
d_gene: .; j_gene: TRBJ1-2; v_gene: TRBV3-1/TRBV3-2; abundance: few; CDR3aa: CASKAQGSGGYTF; CDR3nt: TGTGCCAGCAAAGCACAGGGTTCTGGCGGCTACACCTTC
d_gene: TRBD1; j_gene: TRBJ1-2; v_gene: TRBV5-1; abundance: .; CDR3aa: CASSSTSGGTGYTF; CDR3nt: TGCGCCAGCAGTTCAACCTCAGGGGGCACGGGCTACACCTTC
d_gene: TRBD2; j_gene: TRBJ2-3; v_gene: TRBV9; abundance: .; CDR3aa: CASSPRLAGDLSTDTQYF; CDR3nt: TGTGCCAGCAGCCCCCGACTAGCGGGGGACCTTAGCACAGATACGCAGTATTTT
d_gene: TRBD1; j_gene: TRBJ1-5; v_gene: TRBV7-8; abundance: .; CDR3aa: CASSFTGVLQPQHF; CDR3nt: TGTGCCAGCAGCTTCACAGGGGTTCTTCAGCCCCAGCATTTT
d_gene: TRBD1; j_gene: TRBJ1-1; v_gene: TRBV29-1; abundance: .; CDR3aa: CSVEGQQNTEAFF; CDR3nt: TGCAGCGTTGAGGGACAGCAGAACACTGAAGCTTTCTTT
d_gene: .; j_gene: TRBJ2-5; v_gene: TRBV24-1; abundance: once; CDR3aa: CATSVGGLNQETQYF; CDR3nt: TGTGCCACCAGTGTGGGGGGGCTAAACCAAGAGACCCAGTACTTC
d_gene: .; j_gene: TRBJ1-1; v_gene: TRBV2; abundance: .; CDR3aa: CASIPGREKCFF; CDR3nt: TGTGCCAGCATACCAGGGAGGGAAAAGTGTTTCTTT
d_gene: .; j_gene: TRBJ1-2; v_gene: TRBV27; abundance: .; CDR3aa: CASSLGHPSTYGYTF; CDR3nt: TGTGCCAGCAGTTTAGGTCATCCGAGCACCTATGGCTACACCTTC
d_gene: .; j_gene: TRBJ1-1; v_gene: TRBV7-3; abundance: .; CDR3aa: CASSLTENTEAFF; CDR3nt: TGTGCCAGCAGCCTGACAGAGAACACTGAAGCTTTCTTT
d_gene: .; j_gene: TRBJ1-1; v_gene: TRBV5-1; abundance: .; CDR3aa: CASSLAGNTEAFF; CDR3nt: TGCGCCAGCAGCTTGGCGGGGAACACTGAAGCTTTCTTT
d_gene: TRBD2; j_gene: TRBJ2-7; v_gene: TRBV12-5; abundance: .; CDR3aa: CASGPRGGHEQYF; CDR3nt: TGTGCTAGTGGTCCCCGGGGGGGCCACGAGCAGTACTTC
d_gene: TRBD2; j_gene: TRBJ2-3; v_gene: TRBV5-6; abundance: .; CDR3aa: CASSPDPGGHTDTQYF; CDR3nt: TGTGCCAGCAGCCCAGACCCGGGGGGGCACACAGATACGCAGTATTTT
d_gene: .; j_gene: TRBJ2-3; v_gene: TRBV4-1; abundance: .; CDR3aa: CASSQPWGESGDTQYF; CDR3nt: TGCGCCAGCAGCCAGCCCTGGGGAGAGTCCGGGGATACGCAGTATTTT
d_gene: .; j_gene: TRBJ1-6; v_gene: TRBV28; abundance: few; CDR3aa: CASFSTALNSPLHF; CDR3nt: TGTGCCAGCTTCTCCACAGCCCTGAATTCACCCCTCCACTTT
d_gene: TRBD1; j_gene: TRBJ2-7; v_gene: TRBV9; abundance: .; CDR3aa: CASSTTGTGHPLYHEQYF; CDR3nt: TGTGCCAGCAGCACCACCGGGACAGGGCATCCCCTATACCACGAGCAGTACTTC
d_gene: .; j_gene: TRBJ2-5; v_gene: TRBV9; abundance: .; CDR3aa: CASSAPPDFGTQYF; CDR3nt: TGTGCCAGCAGCGCCCCCCCGGACTTCGGCACCCAGTACTTC
d_gene: .; j_gene: TRBJ1-2; v_gene: TRBV18; abundance: once; CDR3aa: CASSPPGLAGEGGYTF; CDR3nt: TGTGCCAGCTCACCACCGGGTCTCGCAGGGGAAGGAGGCTACACCTTC
d_gene: TRBD1; j_gene: TRBJ2-4; v_gene: TRBV4-1; abundance: .; CDR3aa: CASSRYRDRQNIQYF; CDR3nt: TGCGCCAGCAGCCGATACCGGGACAGGCAAAACATTCAGTACTTC
d_gene: .; j_gene: TRBJ1-4; v_gene: TRBV30; abundance: .; CDR3aa: CAWREPSGLGTNGEKLFF; CDR3nt: TGTGCCTGGAGAGAGCCCTCGGGACTGGGAACTAATGGGGAAAAACTGTTTTTT
d_gene: TRBD1; j_gene: TRBJ1-4; v_gene: TRBV19; abundance: .; CDR3aa: CASTEQRGLHEKLFF; CDR3nt: TGTGCCAGTACCGAACAAAGGGGGCTTCATGAAAAACTGTTTTTT
d_gene: TRBD1; j_gene: TRBJ1-1; v_gene: TRBV7-9; abundance: few; CDR3aa: CASTIAGTENTEAFF; CDR3nt: TGTGCCAGCACCATCGCCGGGACAGAGAACACTGAAGCTTTCTTT
d_gene: .; j_gene: TRBJ1-2; v_gene: TRBV28; abundance: .; CDR3aa: CASSLGQSHGYTF; CDR3nt: TGTGCCAGCAGCCTGGGACAAAGCCATGGCTACACCTTC
d_gene: .; j_gene: TRBJ1-1; v_gene: TRBV3-1/TRBV3-2; abundance: .; CDR3aa: CASSRQHLGTEAFF; CDR3nt: TGTGCCAGCAGCCGACAGCACTTGGGCACTGAAGCTTTCTTT
d_gene: .; j_gene: TRBJ1-4; v_gene: TRBV5-1; abundance: .; CDR3aa: CASSLGGPNEKLFF; CDR3nt: TGCGCCAGCAGCTTGGGAGGTCCCAATGAAAAACTGTTTTTT
d_gene: .; j_gene: TRBJ1-3; v_gene: TRBV18; abundance: .; CDR3aa: CASSPSKTGDSGNTIYF; CDR3nt: TGTGCCAGCTCACCCAGTAAGACAGGCGACTCTGGAAACACCATATATTTT
d_gene: .; j_gene: TRBJ1-1; v_gene: TRBV18; abundance: .; CDR3aa: CASSPGGGSTEAFF; CDR3nt: TGTGCCAGCTCACCAGGGGGGGGGAGTACTGAAGCTTTCTTT
d_gene: TRBD1; j_gene: TRBJ1-1; v_gene: TRBV5-1; abundance: few; CDR3aa: CASSLEGTGVTEAFF; CDR3nt: TGCGCCAGCAGCTTAGAAGGGACAGGGGTCACTGAAGCTTTCTTT
d_gene: TRBD1; j_gene: TRBJ1-2; v_gene: TRBV12-3/TRBV12-4; abundance: .; CDR3aa: CASSAWTGYGYTF; CDR3nt: TGTGCCAGCAGTGCGTGGACAGGATATGGCTACACCTTC
d_gene: TRBD1; j_gene: TRBJ1-2; v_gene: TRBV5-1; abundance: .; CDR3aa: CASSGQGYGYTF; CDR3nt: TGCGCCAGCAGCGGACAGGGCTATGGCTACACCTTC
d_gene: .; j_gene: TRBJ2-7; v_gene: TRBV2; abundance: few; CDR3aa: CASSVGVFSYEQYF; CDR3nt: TGTGCCAGCAGTGTAGGGGTCTTTTCCTACGAGCAGTACTTC
d_gene: TRBD1; j_gene: TRBJ1-2; v_gene: TRBV6-4; abundance: .; CDR3aa: CASRGQGADYGYTF; CDR3nt: TGTGCCAGCAGGGGACAGGGAGCTGACTATGGCTACACCTTC
d_gene: .; j_gene: TRBJ2-3; v_gene: TRBV27; abundance: .; CDR3aa: CASSPGGGEITDTQYF; CDR3nt: TGTGCCAGCAGCCCGGGGGGCGGGGAGATCACAGATACGCAGTATTTT
d_gene: .; j_gene: TRBJ2-5; v_gene: TRBV11-1; abundance: .; CDR3aa: CASSLEQSQETQYF; CDR3nt: TGTGCCAGCAGCTTGGAGCAAAGCCAAGAGACCCAGTACTTC
d_gene: TRBD1; j_gene: TRBJ1-1; v_gene: TRBV9; abundance: few; CDR3aa: CASGQGIAAEAFF; CDR3nt: TGTGCCAGCGGACAGGGAATCGCGGCTGAAGCTTTCTTT
d_gene: TRBD1; j_gene: TRBJ1-1; v_gene: TRBV5-4; abundance: .; CDR3aa: CASSPQTGGDTEAFF; CDR3nt: TGTGCCAGCAGCCCCCAAACAGGGGGGGACACTGAAGCTTTCTTT
d_gene: .; j_gene: TRBJ2-1; v_gene: TRBV13; abundance: once; CDR3aa: CASSPQGTAVRNEQFF; CDR3nt: TGTGCCAGCAGCCCCCAAGGTACGGCTGTGAGGAATGAGCAGTTCTTC
d_gene: .; j_gene: TRBJ1-2; v_gene: TRBV5-5; abundance: .; CDR3aa: CASSLYGGADYGYTF; CDR3nt: TGTGCCAGCAGCCTATACGGGGGGGCAGACTATGGCTACACCTTC
d_gene: TRBD1; j_gene: TRBJ2-2; v_gene: TRBV24-1; abundance: .; CDR3aa: CATQKQGANTGELFF; CDR3nt: TGTGCCACCCAGAAACAGGGGGCGAACACCGGGGAGCTGTTTTTT
d_gene: .; j_gene: TRBJ1-4; v_gene: TRBV6-1; abundance: .; CDR3aa: CASSEFFGGSEKLFF; CDR3nt: TGTGCCAGCAGTGAATTTTTCGGGGGAAGTGAAAAACTGTTTTTT
d_gene: TRBD2; j_gene: TRBJ2-3; v_gene: TRBV7-8; abundance: few; CDR3aa: CASSSVQRGGADTQYF; CDR3nt: TGTGCCAGCAGCTCCGTCCAGCGGGGGGGCGCAGATACGCAGTATTTT
d_gene: .; j_gene: TRBJ1-3; v_gene: TRBV6-6; abundance: .; CDR3aa: CASNPGQRGNTIYF; CDR3nt: TGTGCCAGCAATCCGGGACAAAGGGGAAACACCATATATTTT
d_gene: .; j_gene: TRBJ1-2; v_gene: TRBV18; abundance: .; CDR3aa: CASSPTPGRQGQGNYGYTF; CDR3nt: TGTGCCAGCTCACCAACCCCGGGCCGCCAGGGGCAGGGGAACTATGGCTACACCTTC
d_gene: .; j_gene: TRBJ1-5; v_gene: TRBV5-5; abundance: .; CDR3aa: CASSLLQSYSNQPQHF; CDR3nt: TGTGCCAGCAGCTTGTTACAGAGCTATAGCAATCAGCCCCAGCATTTT